Given below is one T cell receptor beta chain in context. Repertoires were generated with immunoSEQ multiplex PCR, while TCRdb's copy carries only in-frame clones and drops some. Of 90,000 to 150,000 clones in the sample, around nine tenths were seen once. CDR3 length: 17 amino acids. Germline V lookup: CDR1 SGHTA, CDR2 FQGNSA. Unmatched junction bases numbered 5, after V lost 4 bases and J lost 0 bases. The record originates from a study of T cell responses to AZD1222 COVID-19 vaccine. The chain employs TRBV7-2 and TRBJ1-4, with 10 bases fitting TRBD1. The starting material was peripheral blood, obtained on day 0 of AZD1222 vaccination. The source is an adult in good health. Here the CDR3 reads CASSSRTGGTTNEKLFF. The CDR3 coding sequence is TGTGCCAGCAGCTCCCGGACAGGGGGGACAACTAATGAAAAACTGTTTTTT.